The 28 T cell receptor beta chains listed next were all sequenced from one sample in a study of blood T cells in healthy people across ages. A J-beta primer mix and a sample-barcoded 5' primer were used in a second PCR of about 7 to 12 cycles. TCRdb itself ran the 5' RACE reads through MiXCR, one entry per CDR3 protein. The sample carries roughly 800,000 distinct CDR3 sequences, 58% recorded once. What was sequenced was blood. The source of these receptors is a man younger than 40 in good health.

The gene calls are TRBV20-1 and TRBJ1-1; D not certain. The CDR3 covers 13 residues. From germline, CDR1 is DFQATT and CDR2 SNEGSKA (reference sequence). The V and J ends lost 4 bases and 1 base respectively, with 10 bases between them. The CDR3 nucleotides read TGCAGTGCTACCCCAGACCCGAACACTGAAGCTTTCTTT. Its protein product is CSATPDPNTEAFF.

This CDR3 reads CSAGASPFYEQYF. DNA for the CDR3: TGCAGCGCCGGAGCCTCCCCTTTCTACGAGCAGTACTTC. The chain is built from TRBV29-1 and TRBJ2-1; D is ambiguous. The J call may be in error: the DNA end matches TRBJ2-7 better. In germline, CDR1 is SQVTM, CDR2 ANQGSEA. This CDR3 region has 13 residues.

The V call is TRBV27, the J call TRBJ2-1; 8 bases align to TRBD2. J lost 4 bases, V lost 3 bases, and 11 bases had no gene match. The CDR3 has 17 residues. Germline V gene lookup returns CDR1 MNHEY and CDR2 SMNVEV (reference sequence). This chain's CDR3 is CASSFNYPGGRYNEQFF. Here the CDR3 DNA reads TGTGCCAGCAGTTTTAATTACCCGGGAGGGCGTTACAATGAGCAGTTCTTC.

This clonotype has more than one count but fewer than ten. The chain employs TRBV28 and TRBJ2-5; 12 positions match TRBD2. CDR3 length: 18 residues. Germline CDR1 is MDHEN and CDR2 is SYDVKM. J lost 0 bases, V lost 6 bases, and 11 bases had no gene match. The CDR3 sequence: CASSLGTSGLLYQETQYF. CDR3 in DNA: TGTGCCAGCAGCCTCGGGACTAGCGGGCTTTTGTACCAAGAGACCCAGTACTTC.

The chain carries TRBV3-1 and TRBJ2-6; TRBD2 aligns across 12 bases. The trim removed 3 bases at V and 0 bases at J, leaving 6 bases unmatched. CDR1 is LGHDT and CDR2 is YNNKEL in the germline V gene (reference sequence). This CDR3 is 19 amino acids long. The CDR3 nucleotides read TGTGCCAGCAGCCATACTAGCGGGGGGCATTCCTCTGGGGCCAACGTCCTGACTTTC. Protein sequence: CASSHTSGGHSSGANVLTF.

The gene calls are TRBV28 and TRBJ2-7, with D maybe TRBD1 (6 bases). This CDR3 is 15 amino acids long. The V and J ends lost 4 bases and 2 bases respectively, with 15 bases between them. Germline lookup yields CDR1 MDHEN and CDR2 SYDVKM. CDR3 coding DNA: TGTGCCAGCAGTTCCGGAACAGGGACGGCCTACGAGCAGTACTTC. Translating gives CASSSGTGTAYEQYF.

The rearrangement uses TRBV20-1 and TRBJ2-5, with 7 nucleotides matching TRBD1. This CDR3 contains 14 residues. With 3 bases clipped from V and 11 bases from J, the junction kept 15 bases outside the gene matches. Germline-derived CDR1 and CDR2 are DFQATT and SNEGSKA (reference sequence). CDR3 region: CSASTRGRGNEQYF. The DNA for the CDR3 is TGCAGTGCTAGTACCCGAGGCAGGGGGAATGAGCAGTACTTC.

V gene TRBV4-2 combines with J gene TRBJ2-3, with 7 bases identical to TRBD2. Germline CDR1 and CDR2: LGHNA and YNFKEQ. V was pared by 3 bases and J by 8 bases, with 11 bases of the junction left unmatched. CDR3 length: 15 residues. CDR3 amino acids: CASSQERGELVTQYF. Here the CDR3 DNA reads TGTGCCAGCAGCCAGGAGCGGGGAGAATTGGTTACGCAGTATTTT.

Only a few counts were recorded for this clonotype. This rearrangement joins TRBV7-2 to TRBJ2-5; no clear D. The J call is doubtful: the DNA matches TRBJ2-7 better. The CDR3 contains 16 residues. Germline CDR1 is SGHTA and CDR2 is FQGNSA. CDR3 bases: TGTGCCAGCAGCCCCTCCCGGAATATAGGTATCTACGAGCAGTACTTC. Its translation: CASSPSRNIGIYEQYF.

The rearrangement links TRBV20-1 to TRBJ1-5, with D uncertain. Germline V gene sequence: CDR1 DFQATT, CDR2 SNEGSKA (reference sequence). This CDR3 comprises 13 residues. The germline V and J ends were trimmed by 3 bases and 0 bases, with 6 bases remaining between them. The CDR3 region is CSASLLSNQPQHF. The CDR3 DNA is TGCAGTGCTAGTCTCCTTAGCAATCAGCCCCAGCATTTT.

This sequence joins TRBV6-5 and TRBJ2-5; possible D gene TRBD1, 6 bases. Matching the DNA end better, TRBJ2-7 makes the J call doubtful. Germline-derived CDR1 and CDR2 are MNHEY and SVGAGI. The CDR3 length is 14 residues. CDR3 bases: TGTGCCAGCCCCACTGAGGGGGATAGCTACGAGCAGTACTTC. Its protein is CASPTEGDSYEQYF.

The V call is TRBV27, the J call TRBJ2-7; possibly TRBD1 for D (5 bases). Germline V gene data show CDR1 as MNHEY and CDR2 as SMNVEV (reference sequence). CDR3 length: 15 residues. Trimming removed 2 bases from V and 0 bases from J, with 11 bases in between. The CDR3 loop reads CASSLQGYGSYEQYF. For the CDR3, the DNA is TGTGCCAGCAGTTTACAGGGTTATGGCTCCTACGAGCAGTACTTC.

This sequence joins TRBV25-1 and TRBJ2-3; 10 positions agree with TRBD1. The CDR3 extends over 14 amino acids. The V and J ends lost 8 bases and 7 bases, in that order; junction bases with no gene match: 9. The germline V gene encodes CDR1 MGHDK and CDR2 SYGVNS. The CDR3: CASASGQGIHTQYF. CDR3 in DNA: TGTGCCAGCGCATCGGGACAGGGGATACATACGCAGTATTTT. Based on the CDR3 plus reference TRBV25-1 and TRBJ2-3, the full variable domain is EADIYQTPRYLVIGTGKKITLECSQTMGHDKMYWYQQDPGMELHLIHYSYGVNSTEKGDLSSESTVSRIRTEHFPLTLESARPSHTSQYLCASASGQGIHTQYFGPGTRLTVL.

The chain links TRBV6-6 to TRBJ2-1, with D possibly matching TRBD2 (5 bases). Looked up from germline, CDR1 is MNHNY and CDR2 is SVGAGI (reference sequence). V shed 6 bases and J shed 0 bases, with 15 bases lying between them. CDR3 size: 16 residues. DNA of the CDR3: TGTGCCAGCAGCTTTGAGCGGTTAAGCTCCTACAATGAGCAGTTCTTC. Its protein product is CASSFERLSSYNEQFF.

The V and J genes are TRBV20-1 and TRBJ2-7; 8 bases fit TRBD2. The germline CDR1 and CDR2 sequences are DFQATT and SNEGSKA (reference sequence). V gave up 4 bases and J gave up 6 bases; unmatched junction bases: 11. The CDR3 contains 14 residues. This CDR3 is CSATSTSAGGEQYF. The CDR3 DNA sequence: TGCAGTGCTACCTCGACTAGCGCGGGTGGCGAGCAGTACTTC.

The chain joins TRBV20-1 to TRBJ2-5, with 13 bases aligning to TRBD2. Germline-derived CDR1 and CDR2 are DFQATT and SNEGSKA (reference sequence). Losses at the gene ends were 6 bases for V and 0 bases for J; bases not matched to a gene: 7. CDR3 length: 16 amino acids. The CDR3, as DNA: TGCAGTGCCAGGACTAGCGGGAGTATCTACCAAGAGACCCAGTACTTC. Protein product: CSARTSGSIYQETQYF.

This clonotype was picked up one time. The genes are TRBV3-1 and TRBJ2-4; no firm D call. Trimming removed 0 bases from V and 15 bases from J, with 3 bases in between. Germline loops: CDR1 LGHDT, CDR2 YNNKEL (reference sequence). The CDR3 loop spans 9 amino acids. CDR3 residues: CASSQDRYF. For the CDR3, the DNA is TGTGCCAGCAGCCAAGATAGGTACTTC.

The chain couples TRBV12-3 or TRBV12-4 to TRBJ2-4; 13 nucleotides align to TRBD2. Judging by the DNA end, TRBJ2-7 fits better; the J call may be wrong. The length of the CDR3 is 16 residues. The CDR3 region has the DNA TGTGCCAGCAGCCCATGGGGGACTAGCGGGGCCTACGAGCAGTACTTC. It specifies CASSPWGTSGAYEQYF.

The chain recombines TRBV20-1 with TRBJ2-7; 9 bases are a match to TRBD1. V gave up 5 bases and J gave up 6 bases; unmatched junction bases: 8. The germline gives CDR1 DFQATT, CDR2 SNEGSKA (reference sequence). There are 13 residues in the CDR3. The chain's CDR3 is CSAATGTGTEQYF. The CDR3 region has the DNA TGCAGTGCTGCAACCGGGACAGGGACCGAGCAGTACTTC.

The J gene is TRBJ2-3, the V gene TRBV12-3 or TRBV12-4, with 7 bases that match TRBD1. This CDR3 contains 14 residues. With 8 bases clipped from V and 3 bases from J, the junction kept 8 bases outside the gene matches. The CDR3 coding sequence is TGTGCCAGCTCCCTGACAGGGCTGACAGATACGCAGTATTTT. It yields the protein CASSLTGLTDTQYF.

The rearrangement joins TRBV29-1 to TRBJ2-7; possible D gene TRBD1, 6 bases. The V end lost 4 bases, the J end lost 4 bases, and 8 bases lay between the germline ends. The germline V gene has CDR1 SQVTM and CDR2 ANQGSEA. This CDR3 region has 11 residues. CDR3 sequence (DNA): TGCAGCGTTGGCAGGGGTTACGAGCAGTACTTC. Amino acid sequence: CSVGRGYEQYF.

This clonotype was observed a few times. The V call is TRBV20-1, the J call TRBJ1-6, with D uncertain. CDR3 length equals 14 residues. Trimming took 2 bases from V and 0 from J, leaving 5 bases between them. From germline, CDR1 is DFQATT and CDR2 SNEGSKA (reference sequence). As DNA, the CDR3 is TGCAGTGCTAGAATGGGCTCCTATAATTCACCCCTCCACTTT. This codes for CSARMGSYNSPLHF.

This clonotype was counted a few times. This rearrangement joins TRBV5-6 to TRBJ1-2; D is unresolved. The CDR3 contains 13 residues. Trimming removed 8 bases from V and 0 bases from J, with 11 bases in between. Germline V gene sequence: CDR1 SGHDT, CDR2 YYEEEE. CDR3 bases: TGTGCCAGTGACGTGGGCTCTAACTATGGCTACACCTTC. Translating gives CASDVGSNYGYTF.

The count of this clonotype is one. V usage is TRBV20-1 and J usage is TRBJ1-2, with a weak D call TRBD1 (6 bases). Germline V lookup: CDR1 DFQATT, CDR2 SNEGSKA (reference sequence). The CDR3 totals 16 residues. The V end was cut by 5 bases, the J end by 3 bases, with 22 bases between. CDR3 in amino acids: CSALARTAWFDYGYTF. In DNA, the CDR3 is TGCAGTGCTCTAGCTAGGACAGCGTGGTTTGACTATGGCTACACCTTC.

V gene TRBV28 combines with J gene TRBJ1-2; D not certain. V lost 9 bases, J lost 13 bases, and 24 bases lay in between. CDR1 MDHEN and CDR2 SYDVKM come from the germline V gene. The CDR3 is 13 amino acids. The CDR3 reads CASRRVRASFPTF. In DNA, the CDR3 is TGTGCCAGTCGTAGGGTGCGGGCCTCTTTTCCCACCTTC.

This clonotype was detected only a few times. In DNA form, the CDR3 reads TGTGCCAGCAGTCATAGCGACAGGGTCACAGATACGCAGTATTTT. It encodes CASSHSDRVTDTQYF. The V and J genes are TRBV28 and TRBJ2-3; 7 positions match TRBD1. J was trimmed by 2 bases and V by 5 bases; bases with no gene match: 7. The CDR3 runs to 15 residues. Per germline, CDR1 MDHEN and CDR2 SYDVKM.

The CDR3 loop is CASSQLAGGEQFF. CDR3 DNA: TGTGCCAGCAGTCAACTAGCGGGAGGTGAGCAGTTCTTC. The rearrangement links TRBV25-1 to TRBJ2-1; TRBD2 matches 12 bases. The germline gives CDR1 MGHDK, CDR2 SYGVNS. Trimming removed 5 bases from V and 9 bases from J; junction bases left unmatched: 2. The CDR3 consists of 13 residues.

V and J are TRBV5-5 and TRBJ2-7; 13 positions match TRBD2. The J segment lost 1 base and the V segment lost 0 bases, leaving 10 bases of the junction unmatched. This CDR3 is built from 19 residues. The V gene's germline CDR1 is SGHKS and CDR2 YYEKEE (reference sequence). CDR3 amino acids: CASSLAPGLAGVRSYEQYF. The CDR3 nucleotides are TGTGCCAGCAGCTTGGCTCCCGGACTAGCGGGAGTAAGGTCCTACGAGCAGTACTTC.